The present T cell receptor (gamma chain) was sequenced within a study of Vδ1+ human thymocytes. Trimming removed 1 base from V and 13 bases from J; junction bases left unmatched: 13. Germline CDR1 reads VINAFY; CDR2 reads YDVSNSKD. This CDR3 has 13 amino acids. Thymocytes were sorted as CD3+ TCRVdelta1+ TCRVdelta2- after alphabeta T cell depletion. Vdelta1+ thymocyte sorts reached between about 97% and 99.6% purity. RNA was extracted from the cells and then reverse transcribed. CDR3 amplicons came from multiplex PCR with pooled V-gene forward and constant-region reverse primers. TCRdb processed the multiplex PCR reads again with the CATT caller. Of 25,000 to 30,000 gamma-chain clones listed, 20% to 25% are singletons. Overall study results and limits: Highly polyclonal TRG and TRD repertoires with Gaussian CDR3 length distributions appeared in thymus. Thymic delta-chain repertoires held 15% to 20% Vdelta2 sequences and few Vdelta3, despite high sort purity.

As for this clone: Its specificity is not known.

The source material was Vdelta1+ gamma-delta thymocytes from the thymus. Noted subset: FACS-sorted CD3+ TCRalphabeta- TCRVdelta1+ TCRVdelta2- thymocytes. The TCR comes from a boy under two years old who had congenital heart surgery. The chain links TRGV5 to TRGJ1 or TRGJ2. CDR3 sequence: CATWDRDFGEKLF. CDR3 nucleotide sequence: TGTGCCACCTGGGACAGAGACTTTGGGGAAAAACTCTTT.